A single sample is the source of the 8 T cell receptor beta chains below, sequenced in a study of T-cell reconstitution after alpha-beta-depleted transplantation in children. This sample's TCRbeta library carried unique molecular identifier barcodes. TCRdb re-called the PCR reads with MiXCR, one entry per CDR3 protein. The sample holds 190,000 or so distinct CDR3 sequences, roughly 6.3% seen once. The specimen was PBMCs, collected before TCRalphabeta/CD19-depleted stem cell transplant. These receptors were taken from a girl under three years old with combined immunodeficiency, due to receive a stem cell transplant.

This clonotype was detected ten times or more. The chain recombines TRBV12-3 or TRBV12-4 with TRBJ1-5; D unclear. This CDR3 is 12 amino acids long. V was pared by 8 bases and J by 6 bases, with 11 bases between. The CDR3 is CASGEYRQPQHF. The CDR3 DNA reads as TGTGCCAGCGGGGAGTACCGTCAGCCCCAGCATTTT.

This clonotype was detected ten times or more. The V call is TRBV29-1, the J call TRBJ2-2, with D maybe TRBD2 (6 bases). The CDR3 loop spans 14 amino acids. The V end lost 6 bases, the J end lost 5 bases, and 16 bases lay between the germline ends. CDR1 and CDR2 from the germline V gene are SQVTM and ANQGSEA. CDR3 protein: CSVWTTKNTGELFF. The CDR3 DNA follows: TGCAGCGTCTGGACTACCAAAAATACCGGGGAGCTGTTTTTT.

V gene TRBV4-3 combines with J gene TRBJ1-1, with D maybe TRBD1 (5 bases). Germline lookup yields CDR1 LGHNA and CDR2 YSLEER. V lost 3 bases, J lost 5 bases, and 16 bases lay in between. The CDR3 has 15 amino acids. The CDR3 protein is CASSQEPTVSTEAFF. The DNA of the CDR3 is TGCGCCAGCAGCCAGGAACCGACAGTTTCGACTGAAGCTTTCTTT.

This clonotype was counted ten times or more. V is TRBV6-2 or TRBV6-3 and J is TRBJ2-4, with a possible D match to TRBD2 (6 bases). CDR1 is MNHEY and CDR2 is SVGEGT in the germline V gene. CDR3 length: 13 amino acids. Trimming removed 4 bases at V and 4 bases at J, with 8 bases between. The CDR3: CASSSTSKNIQYF. In DNA, the CDR3 is TGTGCCAGCAGTTCGACTAGTAAAAACATTCAGTACTTC.

The V and J genes are TRBV28 and TRBJ1-5; D is ambiguous. Germline CDR1 is MDHEN and CDR2 is SYDVKM. CDR3 length: 19 residues. Trimming removed 3 bases from V and 4 bases from J, with 25 bases in between. The CDR3 DNA sequence: TGTGCCAGCAGTTTTGAGACGGGAGGTGGGCTTTACCCTAATCAGCCCCAGCATTTT. Translation: CASSFETGGGLYPNQPQHF.

This clonotype was observed many times. V and J are TRBV21-1 and TRBJ2-3; the D call in the table, TRBD1, was not verified against the DNA. TRBV21-1 is flagged as a pseudogene. The CDR3 loop spans 15 amino acids. As DNA, the CDR3 is TGTGCCAGCAGCCCTCCAGGCTCCCCCCGCAATACGCAGTATTTT. It yields the protein CASSPPGSPRNTQYF.

This clonotype appeared many times. The rearrangement links TRBV29-1 to TRBJ2-7, with 7 bases fitting TRBD2. Germline V gene lookup returns CDR1 SQVTM and CDR2 ANQGSEA. The CDR3 is 12 residues long. J lost 3 bases, V lost 7 bases, and 6 bases had no gene match. In DNA form, the CDR3 reads TGCAGCGCACGAAGCGGGGACTACGAGCAGTACTTC. Translating it yields CSARSGDYEQYF.

Regarding this clonotype: This clone may be a read error of a much larger clone one base away. The chain carries TRBV7-3 and TRBJ2-1, with D perhaps TRBD2 (7 bases). The CDR3 has 13 residues. The V gene's germline CDR1 is SGHTA and CDR2 FQGTGA. Trimming cost V 5 bases and J 8 bases, with 13 bases left between them. The CDR3 is CASSQAGGHEQFF. For the CDR3, the DNA is TGTGCCAGCAGCCAAGCCGGGGGGCATGAGCAGTTCTTC.